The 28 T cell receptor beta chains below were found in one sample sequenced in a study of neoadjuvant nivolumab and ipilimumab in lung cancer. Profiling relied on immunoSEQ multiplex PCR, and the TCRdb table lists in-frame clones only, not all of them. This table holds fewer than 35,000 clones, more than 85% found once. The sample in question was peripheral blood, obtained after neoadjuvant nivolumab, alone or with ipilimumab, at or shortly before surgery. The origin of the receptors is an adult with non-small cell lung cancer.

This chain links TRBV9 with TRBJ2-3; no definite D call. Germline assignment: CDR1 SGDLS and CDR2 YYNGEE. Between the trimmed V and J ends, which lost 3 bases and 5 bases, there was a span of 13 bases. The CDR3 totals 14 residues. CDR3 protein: CASSASSFRDTQYF. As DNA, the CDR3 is TGTGCCAGCAGCGCATCTTCTTTCCGAGATACGCAGTATTTT. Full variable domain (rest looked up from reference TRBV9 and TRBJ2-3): DSGVTQTPKHLITATGQRVTLRCSPRSGDLSVYWYQQSLDQGLQFLIQYYNGEERAKGNILERFSAQQFPDLHSELNLSSLELGDSALYFCASSASSFRDTQYFGPGTRLTVL.

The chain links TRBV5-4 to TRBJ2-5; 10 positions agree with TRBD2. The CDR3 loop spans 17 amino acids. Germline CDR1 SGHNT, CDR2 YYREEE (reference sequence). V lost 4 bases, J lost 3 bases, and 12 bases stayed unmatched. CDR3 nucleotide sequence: TGTGCCAGCAGCGCACGGGCGATACTAGCGGGGAAAGAGACCCAGTACTTC. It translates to CASSARAILAGKETQYF. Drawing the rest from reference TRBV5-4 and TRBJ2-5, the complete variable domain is ETGVTQSPTHLIKTRGQQVTLRCSSQSGHNTVSWYQQALGQGPQFIFQYYREEENGRGNFPPRFSGLQFPNYSSELNVNALELDDSALYLCASSARAILAGKETQYFGPGTRLLVL.

This CDR3 reads CASSKDGAWGYTF. The DNA of the CDR3 is TGTGCCAGCAGCAAGGACGGGGCCTGGGGCTACACCTTC. The rearrangement links TRBV5-4 to TRBJ1-2, with D maybe TRBD1 (5 bases). CDR3 length: 13 amino acids. CDR1 and CDR2 from the germline V gene are SGHNT and YYREEE (reference sequence). Trimming removed 4 bases from V and 8 bases from J, with 15 bases in between.

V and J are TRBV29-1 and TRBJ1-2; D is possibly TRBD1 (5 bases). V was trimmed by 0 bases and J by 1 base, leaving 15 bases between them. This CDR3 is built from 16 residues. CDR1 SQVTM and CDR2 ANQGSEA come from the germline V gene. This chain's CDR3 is CSVEDRSGRSNYGYTF. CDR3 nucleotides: TGCAGCGTTGAAGATCGGTCGGGACGGAGTAACTATGGCTACACCTTC.

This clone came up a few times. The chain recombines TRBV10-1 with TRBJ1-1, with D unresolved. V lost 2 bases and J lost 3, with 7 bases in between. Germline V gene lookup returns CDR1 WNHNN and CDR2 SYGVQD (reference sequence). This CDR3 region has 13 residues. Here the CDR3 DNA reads TGCGCCAGCAGTGAGGGGGTTGACACTGAAGCTTTCTTT. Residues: CASSEGVDTEAFF.

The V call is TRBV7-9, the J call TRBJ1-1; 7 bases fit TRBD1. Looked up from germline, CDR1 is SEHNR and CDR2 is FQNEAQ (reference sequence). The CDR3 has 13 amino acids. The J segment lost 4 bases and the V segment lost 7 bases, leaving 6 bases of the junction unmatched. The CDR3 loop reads CASIKGDSTEAFF. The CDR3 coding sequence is TGTGCCAGCATCAAGGGGGACAGCACTGAAGCTTTCTTT. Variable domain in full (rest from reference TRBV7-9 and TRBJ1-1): DTGVSQNPRHKITKRGQNVTFRCDPISEHNRLYWYRQTLGQGPEFLTYFQNEAQLEKSRLLSDRFSAERPKGSFSTLEIQRTEQGDSAMYLCASIKGDSTEAFFGQGTRLTVV.

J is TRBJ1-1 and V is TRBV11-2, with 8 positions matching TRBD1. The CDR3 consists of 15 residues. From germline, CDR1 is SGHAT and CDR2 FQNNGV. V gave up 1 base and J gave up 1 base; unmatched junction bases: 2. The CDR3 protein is CASSLAGTGNTEAFF. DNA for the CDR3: TGTGCCAGCAGCTTAGCCGGGACAGGGAACACTGAAGCTTTCTTT.

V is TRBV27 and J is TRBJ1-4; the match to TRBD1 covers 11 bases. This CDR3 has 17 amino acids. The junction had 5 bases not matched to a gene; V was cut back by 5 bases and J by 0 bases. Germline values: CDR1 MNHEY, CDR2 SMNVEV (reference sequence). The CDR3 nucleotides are TGTGCCAGCAGTACCCGGGACAGGGGGGCAACTAATGAAAAACTGTTTTTT. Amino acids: CASSTRDRGATNEKLFF.

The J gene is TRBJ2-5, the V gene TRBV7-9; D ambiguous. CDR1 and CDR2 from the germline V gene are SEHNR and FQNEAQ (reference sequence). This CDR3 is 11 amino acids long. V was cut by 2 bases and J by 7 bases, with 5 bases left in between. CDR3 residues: CASSLTGTQYF. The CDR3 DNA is TGTGCCAGCAGCTTAACGGGGACCCAGTACTTC.

The CDR3 spells CASSLGEEVYEQYF. The CDR3 nucleotides read TGCGCCAGCAGCTTGGGGGAAGAGGTCTACGAGCAGTACTTC. The V gene is TRBV5-1, the J gene TRBJ2-7; D is ambiguous. This CDR3 is 14 amino acids long. V lost 0 bases and J 3 bases, leaving 10 bases between the germline ends. Germline assignment: CDR1 SGHRS and CDR2 YFSETQ. The full variable domain, completed using reference TRBV5-1 and TRBJ2-7, is KAGVTQTPRYLIKTRGQQVTLSCSPISGHRSVSWYQQTPGQGLQFLFEYFSETQRNKGNFPGRFSGRQFSNSRSEMNVSTLELGDSALYLCASSLGEEVYEQYFGPGTRLTVT.

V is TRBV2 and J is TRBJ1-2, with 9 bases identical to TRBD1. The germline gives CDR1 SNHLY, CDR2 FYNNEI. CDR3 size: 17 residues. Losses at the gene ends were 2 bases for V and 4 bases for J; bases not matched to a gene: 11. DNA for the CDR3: TGTGCCAGCAGTGAATCAGCGGGACAGGGAATATTCTATGGCTACACCTTC. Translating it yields CASSESAGQGIFYGYTF.

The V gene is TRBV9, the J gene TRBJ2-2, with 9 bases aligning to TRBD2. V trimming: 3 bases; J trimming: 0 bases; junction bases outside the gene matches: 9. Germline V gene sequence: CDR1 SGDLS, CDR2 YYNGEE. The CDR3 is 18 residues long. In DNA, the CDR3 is TGTGCCAGCAGCGAACTTAGCGGGGGAAGAACGAACACCGGGGAGCTGTTTTTT. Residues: CASSELSGGRTNTGELFF. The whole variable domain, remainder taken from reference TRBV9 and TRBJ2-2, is DSGVTQTPKHLITATGQRVTLRCSPRSGDLSVYWYQQSLDQGLQFLIQYYNGEERAKGNILERFSAQQFPDLHSELNLSSLELGDSALYFCASSELSGGRTNTGELFFGEGSRLTVL.

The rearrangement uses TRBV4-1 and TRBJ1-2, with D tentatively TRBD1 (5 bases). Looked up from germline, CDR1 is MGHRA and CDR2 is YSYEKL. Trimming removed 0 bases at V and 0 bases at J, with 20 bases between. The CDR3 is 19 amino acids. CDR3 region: CASSQDLRQGGSSNYGYTF. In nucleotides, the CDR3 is TGCGCCAGCAGCCAAGACTTGCGGCAGGGCGGGTCTTCTAACTATGGCTACACCTTC.

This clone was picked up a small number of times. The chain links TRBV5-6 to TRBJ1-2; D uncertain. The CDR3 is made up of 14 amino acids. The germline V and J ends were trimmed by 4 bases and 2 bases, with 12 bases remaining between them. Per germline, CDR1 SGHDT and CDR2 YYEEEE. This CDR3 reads CASSPKGINYGYTF. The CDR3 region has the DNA TGTGCCAGCAGCCCTAAGGGCATAAACTATGGCTACACCTTC.

For the CDR3, the DNA is TGTGCCAGCAGCTTCAGCGGGCGTACCTACGAGCAGTACTTC. It translates to CASSFSGRTYEQYF. The gene calls are TRBV11-2 and TRBJ2-7; maybe TRBD2 (6 bases). Germline V gives CDR1 SGHAT, CDR2 FQNNGV. The CDR3 sequence is 14 residues long. V was shortened by 3 bases and J by 2 bases, with 11 bases between the two germline ends.

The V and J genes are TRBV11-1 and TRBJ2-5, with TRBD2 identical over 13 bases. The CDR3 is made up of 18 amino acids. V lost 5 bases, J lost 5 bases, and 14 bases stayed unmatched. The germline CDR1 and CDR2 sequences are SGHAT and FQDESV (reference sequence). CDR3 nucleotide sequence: TGTGCCAGCAGCGCCCAAGCGGGAAGGACTAGCGGGAGCGAGACCCAGTACTTC. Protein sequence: CASSAQAGRTSGSETQYF.

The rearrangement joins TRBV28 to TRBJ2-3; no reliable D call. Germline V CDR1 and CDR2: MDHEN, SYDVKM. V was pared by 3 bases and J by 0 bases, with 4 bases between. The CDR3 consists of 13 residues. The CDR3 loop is CASSFSSTDTQYF. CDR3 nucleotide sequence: TGTGCCAGCAGTTTTAGTAGCACAGATACGCAGTATTTT.

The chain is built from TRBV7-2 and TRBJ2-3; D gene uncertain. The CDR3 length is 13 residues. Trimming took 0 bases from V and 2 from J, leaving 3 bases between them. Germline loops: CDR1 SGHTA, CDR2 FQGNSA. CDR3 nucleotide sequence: TGTGCCAGCAGCTTAGCGTACACAGATACGCAGTATTTT. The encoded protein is CASSLAYTDTQYF.

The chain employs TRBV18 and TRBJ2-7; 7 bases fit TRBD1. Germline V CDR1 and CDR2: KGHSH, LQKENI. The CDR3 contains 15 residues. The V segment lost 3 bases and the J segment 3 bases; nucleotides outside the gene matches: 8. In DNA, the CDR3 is TGTGCCAGCTCACCCCGGGACAGCTCAGTCTACGAGCAGTACTTC. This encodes CASSPRDSSVYEQYF.

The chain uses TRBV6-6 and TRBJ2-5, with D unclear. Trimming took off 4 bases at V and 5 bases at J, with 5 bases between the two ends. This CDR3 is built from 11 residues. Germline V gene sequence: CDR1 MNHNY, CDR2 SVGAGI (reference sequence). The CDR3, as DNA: TGTGCCAGCAGTTCTAAGGAGACCCAGTACTTC. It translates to CASSSKETQYF.

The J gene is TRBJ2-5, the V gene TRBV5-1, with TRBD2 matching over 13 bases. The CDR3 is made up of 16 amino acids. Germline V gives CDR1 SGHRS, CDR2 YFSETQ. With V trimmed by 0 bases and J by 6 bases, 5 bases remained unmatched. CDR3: CASSLGLAGGGQTQYF. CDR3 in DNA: TGCGCCAGCAGCTTGGGACTAGCGGGGGGAGGACAGACCCAGTACTTC.

This CDR3 reads CASSLQVGLPNEQFF. CDR3 bases: TGTGCCAGCAGCTTACAGGTTGGACTTCCCAATGAGCAGTTCTTC. The V call is TRBV7-8, the J call TRBJ2-1; D might be TRBD2 (5 bases). Trimming removed 2 bases at V and 6 bases at J, with 14 bases between. The CDR3 has 15 amino acids. CDR1 and CDR2 from the germline V gene are SGHVS and FQNEAQ. Filled out from reference TRBV7-8 and TRBJ2-1, the complete variable domain reads GAGVSQSPRYKVAKRGQDVALRCDPISGHVSLFWYQQALGQGPEFLTYFQNEAQLDKSGLPSDRFFAERPEGSVSTLKIQRTQQEDSAVYLCASSLQVGLPNEQFFGPGTRLTVL.

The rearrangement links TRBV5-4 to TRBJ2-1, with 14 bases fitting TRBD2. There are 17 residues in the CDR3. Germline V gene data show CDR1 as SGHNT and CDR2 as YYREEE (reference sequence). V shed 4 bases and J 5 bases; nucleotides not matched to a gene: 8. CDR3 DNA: TGTGCCAGCAGCAGCGGGACTAGCGGGAGTTTGCACAATGAGCAGTTCTTC. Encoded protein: CASSSGTSGSLHNEQFF.

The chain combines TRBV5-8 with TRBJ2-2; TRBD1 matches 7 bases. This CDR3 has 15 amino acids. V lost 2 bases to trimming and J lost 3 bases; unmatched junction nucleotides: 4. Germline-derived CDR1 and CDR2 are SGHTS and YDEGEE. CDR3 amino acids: CASSLLQGDTGELFF. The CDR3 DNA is TGTGCCAGCAGCTTACTCCAGGGGGACACCGGGGAGCTGTTTTTT. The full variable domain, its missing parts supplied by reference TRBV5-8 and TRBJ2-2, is EAGVTQSPTHLIKTRGQQATLRCSPISGHTSVYWYQQALGLGLQFLLWYDEGEERNRGNFPPRFSGRQFPNYSSELNVNALELEDSALYLCASSLLQGDTGELFFGEGSRLTVL.

DNA of the CDR3: TGTGCCAGCAGCTTAGATGGGGCTTTAGCGGGAGGGGGGGGTGAGCAGTTCTTC. This sequence encodes CASSLDGALAGGGGEQFF. V gene TRBV11-2 combines with J gene TRBJ2-1; 11 bases agree with TRBD2. Trimming removed 0 bases from V and 9 bases from J; junction bases left unmatched: 13. From germline, CDR1 is SGHAT and CDR2 FQNNGV. CDR3 length equals 18 residues.

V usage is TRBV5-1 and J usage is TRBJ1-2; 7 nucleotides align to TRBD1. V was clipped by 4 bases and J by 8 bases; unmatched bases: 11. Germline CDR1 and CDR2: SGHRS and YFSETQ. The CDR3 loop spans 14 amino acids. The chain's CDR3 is CASSPTTGNGGYTF. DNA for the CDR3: TGCGCCAGCAGCCCCACGACAGGGAACGGAGGCTACACCTTC. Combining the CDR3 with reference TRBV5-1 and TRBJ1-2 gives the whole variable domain KAGVTQTPRYLIKTRGQQVTLSCSPISGHRSVSWYQQTPGQGLQFLFEYFSETQRNKGNFPGRFSGRQFSNSRSEMNVSTLELGDSALYLCASSPTTGNGGYTFGSGTRLTVV.

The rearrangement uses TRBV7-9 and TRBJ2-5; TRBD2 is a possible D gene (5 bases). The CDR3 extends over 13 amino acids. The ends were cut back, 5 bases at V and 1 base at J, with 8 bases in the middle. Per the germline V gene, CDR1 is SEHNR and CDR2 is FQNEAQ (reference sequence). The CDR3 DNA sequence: TGTGCCAGCAGCCCGGGGAGCCAAGAGACCCAGTACTTC. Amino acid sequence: CASSPGSQETQYF.

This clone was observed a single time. The CDR3 loop reads CASSLAGAITDTQYF. CDR3 coding DNA: TGTGCCAGCAGCTTAGCGGGAGCGATCACAGATACGCAGTATTTT. The chain links TRBV7-6 to TRBJ2-3, with a possible D match to TRBD2 (5 bases). Germline loops: CDR1 SGHVS, CDR2 FNYEAQ. This CDR3 spans 15 amino acids. V was cut by 0 bases and J by 2 bases, with 9 bases left in between.